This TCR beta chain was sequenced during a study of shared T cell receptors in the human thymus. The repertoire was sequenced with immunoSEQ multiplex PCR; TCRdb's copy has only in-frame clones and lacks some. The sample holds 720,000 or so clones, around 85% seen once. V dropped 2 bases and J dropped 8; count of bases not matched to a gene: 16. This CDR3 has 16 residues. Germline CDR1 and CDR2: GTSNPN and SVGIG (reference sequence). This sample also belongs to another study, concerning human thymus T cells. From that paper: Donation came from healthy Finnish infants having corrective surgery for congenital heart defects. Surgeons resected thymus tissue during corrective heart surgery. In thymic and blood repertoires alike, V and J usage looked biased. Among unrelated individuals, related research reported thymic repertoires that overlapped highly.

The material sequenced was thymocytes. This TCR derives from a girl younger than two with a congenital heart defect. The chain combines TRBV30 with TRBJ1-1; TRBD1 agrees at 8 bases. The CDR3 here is CAWSTKVDRGNFEAFF. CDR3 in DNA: TGTGCCTGGAGTACAAAAGTTGACAGGGGAAACTTCGAAGCTTTCTTT.